This TCR beta chain is from a study of long-term antiretroviral therapy in people with HIV (dated by TCRdb to the early 2020s). In terms of the full investigation: The earliest samples were collected about a decade before the 2015 WHO recommendation for immediate ART, when ART was typically delayed until CD4 counts fell. A retrospective serial study tested whether ART initiation and durable HIV suppression were associated with changes in peripheral blood TRB repertoire composition and diversity. A total of 192 cryopreserved PBMC samples were contributed to the cohort by 30 adults with confirmed HIV infection, with samples collected serially over a mean of about 6 years (range 1-12). About 35% of the 30 participants with HIV were female. No cross-contamination during QIAcube processing was shown when test extractions of a monoclonal T-cell line were performed alongside roughly 30 polyclonal samples.

Participants were included only if at least one PBMC sample before ART initiation and at least two post-ART samples were available. Every participant with HIV received treatment in the United States of America. Before DNA extraction, cryopreserved samples of about 0.95-11 million PBMC were thawed and then washed. At the time of the earliest PBMC sample, participants with HIV were aged between roughly 23 and 60 years. Each participant contributed PBMC samples from 1-4 timepoints before ART initiation and 2-8 timepoints after ART initiation, with a median of 7 samples. Serial HIV viral load, CD4+ T-cell count, ART history and demographic data were obtained for every participant. Using a Qiagen kit on a QIAcube, genomic DNA was extracted from unsorted PBMC, with samples processed in batches of 12. Overall study outcomes, separate from this receptor: A significant increase in TRB diversity was found to be associated with ART initiation, although TRB diversity was observed to remain significantly below that of transplant donor controls even after long-term ART. Expanded TRB clones identified before ART initiation dominated the repertoire at all time points, although this dominance fluctuated and declined in many PLHIV after ART. Samples dated from about 2003 to 2018, and the ART regimens used may be less effective than current ones. Inferences about post-ART repertoire changes are limited because no data were available on ART adherence, viral resistance or therapy changes. Narrower CDR3 length ranges were observed in HIV repertoires than in controls, and an antigen-experienced repertoire with only a slight naive shift after ART was suggested by the network structure. Unsorted PBMC were profiled instead of sorted CD4+ and CD8+ T cells because pre-ART samples had limited cell numbers. Limited PBMC availability meant only the TCR beta chain was sequenced, without alpha chain pairing.

Sequencing of the TRB variable region was done with the immunoSEQ hsTCRB v3.0 assay at survey level resolution. The target sequencing depth for TRB was about 40,000-55,000 T-cell genomes per sample. TRB libraries were pooled and sequenced on an Illumina MiSeq using a v3 150-cycle kit. Per the source publication's procedure: Repertoire analysis ran in R within a reproducible Nextflow workflow covering QC, data transformation and analysis. Custom analyses were implemented in LymphoSeq2, an R package for AIRR-Seq data exploration. A few samples yielding fewer than 5000 total TRB sequences were excluded, leaving 188 analyzed HIV repertoires. Among the roughly 190 retained HIV repertoires, about 59 were collected before ART initiation and roughly 130 were collected after ART initiation. Repertoires were downsampled to 5000 TRB nucleotide sequences, with summary statistics averaged over 100 downsampling iterations. Only TRB sequences with CDR3 regions of at least seven amino acids were retained for analysis. Diversity was measured with a Shannon entropy-derived clonality score and the Gini coefficient. Repertoire networks linked the top 5000 CDR3 amino acid sequences whenever two sequences differed by an edit distance of one. GLIPH2 predicted antigen specificity groups and MHC restriction for TRB CDR3 amino acid sequences. CDR3 amino acid sequences were matched against VDJdb and McPAS-TCR to flag known CMV, EBV, HIV or tissue antigen associations. Pre-ART, post-ART and control groups were compared with Wilcoxon signed-rank tests and Holm-Bonferroni correction. The immuneACCESS repertoire file appears here via TCRdb, limited to in-frame rearrangements. These files lack a portion of the clones; in checked studies, under half of the deficit traces to unresolved V genes, and the cause of the others is not known. D and trimming were read from the DNA, whereas the V and J calls and clone size are those reported in that table. This sample has fewer than 25,000 clones in its table, and approximately 77% of those were observed once. The top ten hold roughly 8.1% of the sample.

As regards this clone: No antigen is known for it. Base qualities were left out, and no much larger clone turns up one base away.

CDR1 MGHRA and CDR2 YSYEKL are derived from the germline V gene. Germline trimming: 0 bases from V, 2 bases from J; junction bases outside gene matches: 5. The CDR3 spans 16 residues, from the cysteine through the phenylalanine. The retained sequence is limited to the CDR3, 48 bases, with the frame set at the first base. This material consisted of unsorted PBMCs, taken at the start of antiretroviral therapy. The clonotype originates from a man aged 50-59 years with HIV. This sequence uses TRBV4-1 and TRBJ1-1, with 8 middle bases fitting TRBD1. The nucleotide sequence is TGCGCCAGCAGCCAAGATGAGACAGGGGAAAACACTGAAGCTTTCTTT. It encodes CASSQDETGENTEAFF.